The present T cell receptor beta chain was sequenced within a study of regulatory T cells in long-lasting Graves disease. Study conclusions and caveats: Less diverse TCR repertoires were seen in persistent Graves' patients than in newly diagnosed ones.

Arm-PCR of CDR3 regions and iRepertoire HTBI primers were the basis on which TCR beta libraries were built. In TCRdb, the multiplex PCR reads were re-called with MiXCR into one record per CDR3 protein. The sample holds 350,000 to 450,000 distinct CDR3 sequences, 15% seen once. This clonotype was counted many times. Its matching antigen is unknown. Time point noted: newly diagnosed GD, antithyroid drugs for less than 3 months. Following extraction of RNA from PBMCs, that RNA was used to make the TCR library. J was trimmed by 4 bases and V by 1 base; bases with no gene match: 8. The CDR3 consists of 16 residues. Germline V lookup: CDR1 DFQATT, CDR2 SNEGSKA (reference sequence). These sequences were also reported in another study, on T cells in Graves' hyperthyroidism and ophthalmopathy. From that study: First-round RT-PCR targeting the TCR CDR3 was performed with the HTBI primer set.

The gene calls are TRBV20-1 and TRBJ2-3; 10 nucleotides line up with TRBD2. The sample consisted of peripheral blood mononuclear cells (PBMCs), taken at new diagnosis, from a patient treated with antithyroid drugs. This receptor was identified in a woman aged 40 to 50 with Graves disease. The CDR3, as DNA: TGCAGTGCTAGAGGGACCTCTAGCGGGAGTGCAGATACGCAGTATTTT. Translating it yields CSARGTSSGSADTQYF.